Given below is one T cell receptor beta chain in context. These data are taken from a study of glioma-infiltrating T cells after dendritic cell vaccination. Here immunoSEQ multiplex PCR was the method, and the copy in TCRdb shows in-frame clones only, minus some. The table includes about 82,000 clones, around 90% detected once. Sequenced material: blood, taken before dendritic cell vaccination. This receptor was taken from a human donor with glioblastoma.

The CDR3 nucleotides are TGTGCCAGCAGCCCGCAGACACGCGCTGGAAACACCATATATTTT. Protein product: CASSPQTRAGNTIYF. The chain is built from TRBV7-2 and TRBJ1-3; no firm D call. The V gene lost 5 bases and the J gene lost 2 bases, with 13 bases spanning the gap. The germline gives CDR1 SGHTA, CDR2 FQGNSA. The length of the CDR3 is 15 residues.